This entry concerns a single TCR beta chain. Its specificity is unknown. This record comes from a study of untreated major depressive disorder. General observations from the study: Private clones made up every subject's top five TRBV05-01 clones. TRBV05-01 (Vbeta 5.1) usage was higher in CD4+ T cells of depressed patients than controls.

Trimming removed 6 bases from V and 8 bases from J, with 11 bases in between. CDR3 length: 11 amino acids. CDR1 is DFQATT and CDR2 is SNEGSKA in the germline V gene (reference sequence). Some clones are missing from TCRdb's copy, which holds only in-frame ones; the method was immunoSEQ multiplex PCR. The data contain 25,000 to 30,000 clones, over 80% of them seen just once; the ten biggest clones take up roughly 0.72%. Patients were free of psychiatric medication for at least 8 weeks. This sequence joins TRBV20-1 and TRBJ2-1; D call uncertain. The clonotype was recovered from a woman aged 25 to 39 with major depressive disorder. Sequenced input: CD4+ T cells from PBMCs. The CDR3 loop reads CSAQRVHEQFF. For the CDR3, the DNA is TGCAGTGCGCAAAGGGTCCATGAGCAGTTCTTC.